Sequencing of this T cell receptor beta chain was carried out in a study of blood T cell repertoires in COVID-19. Only in-frame clones appear in the TCRdb table, and some are missing; sequencing was by immunoSEQ multiplex PCR. The top ten clones hold 0.8% to 1% of a sample with fewer than 350,000 clones, approximately 88% of them seen once. Adults between roughly 18 and 95 years of age took part from fewer than 30 US areas. Germline CDR1 is KGHSH and CDR2 is LQKENI. V lost 2 bases to trimming and J lost 1 base, with 15 bases between them. The CDR3 is 17 amino acids. This chain connects TRBV18 to TRBJ1-3; D is undetermined. Sequencing was performed on PBMCs or T cells enriched from blood (not recorded which). The clonotype originates from a woman in her 30s who had recovered from COVID-19. CDR3 in DNA: TGTGCCAGCTCACCAGTACAGACGACCGCATCTGGAAACACCATATATTTT. It specifies CASSPVQTTASGNTIYF.